A selection of T cell receptor beta chains follows, all from one sample in a study of blood T cells in healthy people across ages. Each CDR3 protein gets one entry after TCRdb re-called the 5' RACE reads with MiXCR. The sample yields some 750,000 distinct CDR3 sequences, around a fifth seen once. Material for sequencing was blood. These receptors came from a man in his sixties or seventies in good health. Both conserved end residues are part of each CDR3. A D gene is named only where the DNA matches it firmly. Clone size, where shown, is once, few, many, or a class for clones that have expanded.

TRBV5-1,TRBD1,NA,TRBJ1-2,TGCGCCAGCAGCTTACGGACAGGTGATTTGGTTGGCTACACCTTC,CASSLRTGDLVGYTF
TRBV5-8,NA,many,TRBJ2-1,TGTGCCAGCAGCTTAGAAGGGGATGAGCAGTTCTTC,CASSLEGDEQFF
TRBV19,NA,few,TRBJ1-5,TGTGCCAGTAGTCTACAGATGGGCAATCAGCCCCAGCATTTT,CASSLQMGNQPQHF
TRBV12-3/TRBV12-4,NA,few,TRBJ1-2,TGTGCCAGCAGTGACCGCTATGGCTACACCTTC,CASSDRYGYTF
TRBV2,TRBD1,NA,TRBJ2-1,TGTGCCAGCAGTGAAGCTTTTAGGGGGCAGGATGGCAATGAGCAGTTCTTC,CASSEAFRGQDGNEQFF
TRBV18,TRBD1,NA,TRBJ1-3,TGTGCCAGCTCACACCTCGGACAGGGAGATGGAAACACCATATATTTT,CASSHLGQGDGNTIYF
TRBV14,NA,NA,TRBJ2-1,TGTGCCAGCAGCCAAATTTATAGAGTCTCGGGGGATGAGCAGTTCTTC,CASSQIYRVSGDEQFF
TRBV20-1,NA,NA,TRBJ1-1,TGCAGTCCTCGACGGGGAGAAATGAACACTGAAGCTTTCTTT,CSPRRGEMNTEAFF
TRBV7-2,NA,NA,TRBJ1-6,TGTGCCAGCTGGGCGGGGCAGTATAATTCACCCCTCCACTTT,CASWAGQYNSPLHF
TRBV7-2,NA,NA,TRBJ1-5,TGTGCCAGCAGCTTAGGCGCAGGGGCTGAGCAGCCCCAGCATTTT,CASSLGAGAEQPQHF
TRBV7-9,TRBD1,few,TRBJ1-4,TGTGCCAGCAGCGCCAACAGGGGAGGTGAAAAACTGTTTTTT,CASSANRGGEKLFF
TRBV7-2,NA,NA,TRBJ2-3,TGTGCCAGCAGCTTATGGGAAGGGTCGGATACGCAGTATTTT,CASSLWEGSDTQYF
TRBV5-1,TRBD1,few,TRBJ2-5,TGCGCCAGCAGCTATCAAGGGGGCAACCAAGAGACCCAGTACTTC,CASSYQGGNQETQYF
TRBV7-2,NA,few,TRBJ2-2,TGTGCCAGCAGCGCCACTAGCTTAGCCACCGGGGAGCTGTTTTTT,CASSATSLATGELFF
TRBV20-1,NA,NA,TRBJ1-1,TGCAGTGCTCAAGGGAACACTGAAGCTTTCTTT,CSAQGNTEAFF
TRBV7-3,NA,NA,TRBJ2-6,TGTGCCAGCAGCTTAATGGACTCTGGGGCCAACGTCCTGACTTTC,CASSLMDSGANVLTF
TRBV27,NA,few,TRBJ2-5,TGTGCCAGCAGTTTATCCCCTAATACCATGAGGGAGACCCAGTACTTC,CASSLSPNTMRETQYF
TRBV2,NA,NA,TRBJ1-1,TGTGCCAGCATAGGTTCTGAGGGCCTGGGGACTGAAGCTTTCTTT,CASIGSEGLGTEAFF
TRBV5-1,NA,few,TRBJ2-1,TGCGCCAGCAGGCCAGCACCGGGACAACCCTACAATGAGCAGTTCTTC,CASRPAPGQPYNEQFF
TRBV10-3,TRBD1,few,TRBJ2-5,TGTGCCATCAATTCCGGGACAGAGCAAGAGACCCAGTACTTC,CAINSGTEQETQYF
TRBV7-2,TRBD2,few,TRBJ2-5,TGTGCCAGCAGCTTAGCGCGTACTAGCGGGAGAGAGACCCAGTACTTC,CASSLARTSGRETQYF
TRBV7-9,TRBD1,NA,TRBJ2-3,TGTGCCAGCAGTTTGGCGGGACAGGACACAGATACGCAGTATTTT,CASSLAGQDTDTQYF
TRBV11-2,NA,NA,TRBJ2-1,TGTGCCAGCAGCCGGGACGGCCCTTACAATGAGCAGTTCTTC,CASSRDGPYNEQFF
TRBV15,NA,once,TRBJ2-2,TGTGCCACCAGGGAGGACAGTCGGCGGGGAACCGGGGAGCTGTTTTTT,CATREDSRRGTGELFF
TRBV6-1,NA,NA,TRBJ1-2,TGTGCAGGCACCAGGGAGGTTGAAGGCTACACCTTC,CAGTREVEGYTF
TRBV29-1,TRBD2,many,TRBJ2-3,TGCAGCGTTGGGTTTTCACTAGCGTCAGATACGCAGTATTTT,CSVGFSLASDTQYF